This entry lists 17 T cell receptor beta chains sequenced from one sample in a study of beta chain features in type 1 diabetes. Expressed TCRB transcripts were sequenced after all isolated RNA was converted to cDNA. Sequencing was performed with immunoSEQ multiplex PCR; in TCRdb, only in-frame clones are kept and a portion is missing. The sample carries approximately 260,000 clones, approximately 25% recorded once. The antigens of these receptors remain unknown. General study points: In all four CD4+ subsets, TCRB CDR3 length was significantly, moderately reduced in type 1 diabetes.

The source material was naive CD4+ T cells from blood. The receptor set was obtained from a woman in her 30s with type 1 diabetes.

This clone showed up just a few times. The gene calls are TRBV27 and TRBJ1-2; weak D call: TRBD1 (5 bases). V was shortened by 2 bases and J by 5 bases, with 15 bases between the two germline ends. Germline CDR1 and CDR2: MNHEY and SMNVEV (reference sequence). The CDR3 is 15 residues long. The CDR3 nucleotides are TGTGCCAGCAGTTTACAGGGATATGACCCTTATGGCTACACCTTC. As protein: CASSLQGYDPYGYTF.

In its sample, this clone was seen a few times. J is TRBJ2-1 and V is TRBV7-8; D gene uncertain. The ends were cut back, 8 bases at V and 5 bases at J, with 10 bases in the middle. This CDR3 is built from 12 residues. The V gene's germline CDR1 is SGHVS and CDR2 FQNEAQ. The CDR3 sequence is CASGNRNNEQFF. Written as DNA, the CDR3 is TGTGCCAGCGGCAACCGAAACAATGAGCAGTTCTTC.

This rearrangement joins TRBV7-2 to TRBJ2-3; 10 bases are a match to TRBD2. V was clipped by 3 bases and J by 1 base; unmatched bases: 4. CDR3 length: 16 residues. The germline CDR1 and CDR2 sequences are SGHTA and FQGNSA. In DNA, the CDR3 is TGTGCCAGCAGCTTCCACGGACTAGCGGGCACAGATACGCAGTATTTT. It translates to CASSFHGLAGTDTQYF.

This clone was picked up a small number of times. The genes are TRBV30 and TRBJ2-5; TRBD2 agrees at 9 bases. V shed 0 bases, J shed 1 base, and the junction held 6 bases outside the gene matches. CDR1 is GTSNPN, CDR2 SVGIG, per germline (reference sequence). The length of the CDR3 is 16 residues. CDR3 sequence reads: CAWSVGLAGIQETQYF. The CDR3 bases are TGTGCCTGGAGTGTAGGTCTAGCGGGGATCCAAGAGACCCAGTACTTC.

The chain carries TRBV4-1 and TRBJ2-1; 10 bases are shared with TRBD2. The germline CDR1 and CDR2 sequences are MGHRA and YSYEKL. The V and J ends lost 3 bases and 4 bases, in that order; junction bases with no gene match: 6. This CDR3 has 16 amino acids. CDR3 sequence (DNA): TGCGCCAGCAGCCACCCTAGCGGGAGTCGGTACAATGAGCAGTTCTTC. This codes for CASSHPSGSRYNEQFF.

This clone showed up just a few times. V is TRBV19 and J is TRBJ1-1, with TRBD1 identical over 10 bases. CDR3 size: 16 residues. With 0 bases clipped from V and 1 base from J, the junction kept 2 bases outside the gene matches. CDR1 is LNHDA and CDR2 is SQIVND in the germline V gene (reference sequence). CDR3: CASSIDRDRGNTEAFF. The CDR3 DNA sequence: TGTGCCAGTAGTATAGATCGGGACAGGGGGAACACTGAAGCTTTCTTT.

This clone was observed a handful of times. One end of the junction does not line up with germline, which may come from a read error. This chain connects TRBV7-7 to TRBJ2-3; D is unresolved. The CDR3 totals 13 residues. The germline V gene has CDR1 SSHAT and CDR2 FNYEAQ (reference sequence). The CDR3 here is CASSFISTDTQYF. CDR3 nucleotides: TGTGCTAGCAGCTTCATTAGCACAGATACGCAGTATTTT.

This clone was detected only a few times. The chain joins TRBV2 to TRBJ1-4; 7 bases fit TRBD1. V gave up 10 bases and J gave up 4 bases; unmatched junction bases: 9. Germline V gene data show CDR1 as SNHLY and CDR2 as FYNNEI. The CDR3 spans 14 residues. CDR3 in amino acids: CATADRALNEKLFF. The DNA of the CDR3 is TGTGCCACCGCAGACAGGGCCCTTAATGAAAAACTGTTTTTT. Full variable domain (outside the CDR3, taken from reference TRBV2 and TRBJ1-4): EPEVTQTPSHQVTQMGQEVILRCVPISNHLYFYWYRQILGQKVEFLVSFYNNEISEKSEIFDDQFSVERPDGSNFTLKIRSTKLEDSAMYFCATADRALNEKLFFGSGTQLSVL.

This chain connects TRBV7-9 to TRBJ2-6; 9 nucleotides line up with TRBD2. Unmatched junction bases numbered 7, after V lost 10 bases and J lost 0 bases. Germline V gene data show CDR1 as SEHNR and CDR2 as FQNEAQ (reference sequence). The CDR3 is 16 residues long. CDR3 coding DNA: TGTGCCACCACCAGCGGGAGGTACTCTGGGGCCAACGTCCTGACTTTC. It translates to CATTSGRYSGANVLTF.

In its sample, this clone was seen a few times. The chain combines TRBV15 with TRBJ2-7, with 11 bases that match TRBD1. Trimming cost V 1 base and J 3 bases; bases outside gene matches: 8. The germline gives CDR1 LNHNV, CDR2 YYDKDF (reference sequence). The CDR3 has 17 residues. Here the CDR3 DNA reads TGTGCCACCAGCAGAGGCAAAACCGGGACAGGGGGCTACGAGCAGTACTTC. Protein product: CATSRGKTGTGGYEQYF.

This chain uses TRBV29-1 with TRBJ1-5, with D unresolved. The germline gives CDR1 SQVTM, CDR2 ANQGSEA. The CDR3 consists of 12 residues. Trimming removed 4 bases from V and 0 bases from J, with 4 bases in between. DNA of the CDR3: TGCAGCGTTGCTAATAGCAATCAGCCCCAGCATTTT. Amino acids: CSVANSNQPQHF.

This clone was seen more than once but under ten times. This chain links TRBV7-9 with TRBJ1-5; D perhaps matches TRBD1 (5 bases). The CDR3 has 13 amino acids. Germline values: CDR1 SEHNR, CDR2 FQNEAQ (reference sequence). Trimming stripped 3 bases from V and 6 bases from J, with 9 bases between. The CDR3 loop is CASSLGGSQPQHF. CDR3 coding DNA: TGTGCCAGCAGCTTGGGGGGGTCTCAGCCCCAGCATTTT.

This clone was found a few times. The chain carries TRBV10-3 and TRBJ1-1, with 10 nucleotides matching TRBD1. The junction had 1 base not matched to a gene; V was cut back by 0 bases and J by 3 bases. The CDR3 is 15 residues long. Germline CDR1 is ENHRY and CDR2 is SYGVKD. The CDR3 protein is CAISESTGGYTEAFF. The CDR3 coding sequence is TGTGCCATCAGTGAGTCGACAGGGGGCTACACTGAAGCTTTCTTT.

This clone has more than one count but fewer than ten. This chain connects TRBV29-1 to TRBJ1-4; D is perhaps TRBD1 (5 bases). The V and J ends lost 3 bases and 7 bases respectively, with 12 bases between them. This CDR3 region has 13 residues. Looked up from germline, CDR1 is SQVTM and CDR2 is ANQGSEA. CDR3 residues: CSVEAGGVEKLFF. The CDR3 DNA reads TGCAGCGTTGAGGCCGGGGGGGTTGAAAAACTGTTTTTT.

This clone came up a few times. The rearrangement links TRBV29-1 to TRBJ1-2; maybe TRBD1 (6 bases). The V and J ends lost 8 bases and 3 bases respectively, with 13 bases between them. Germline CDR1 reads SQVTM; CDR2 reads ANQGSEA. This CDR3 has 12 amino acids. This CDR3 reads CSIPDSYYGYTF. In DNA form, the CDR3 reads TGCAGCATTCCGGACAGCTACTATGGCTACACCTTC. The full variable domain, with the rest looked up from reference TRBV29-1 and TRBJ1-2, is SAVISQKPSRDICQRGTSLTIQCQVDSQVTMMFWYRQQPGQSLTLIATANQGSEATYESGFVIDKFPISRPNLTFSTLTVSNMSPEDSSIYLCSIPDSYYGYTFGSGTRLTVV.

There are a few counts of this clone. V is TRBV7-2 and J is TRBJ2-7; D is unresolved. The germline V and J ends were trimmed by 2 bases and 3 bases, with 11 bases remaining between them. CDR1 is SGHTA and CDR2 is FQGNSA in the germline V gene. The CDR3 has 14 amino acids. CDR3 residues: CASSLLPQNYEQYF. The CDR3 DNA is TGTGCCAGCAGCTTATTGCCTCAGAACTACGAGCAGTACTTC.

This clone was seen more than once but under ten times. The chain recombines TRBV11-3 with TRBJ1-2; 8 bases map to TRBD1. The V gene's germline CDR1 is SGHNT and CDR2 YENEEA. V was pared by 3 bases and J by 7 bases, with 1 base of the junction left unmatched. This CDR3 region has 12 residues. The CDR3 here is CASSLDRVGYTF. The CDR3 nucleotides are TGTGCCAGCAGCTTGGACAGGGTTGGCTACACCTTC.